This TCR beta chain originates from a study of T cell responses to AZD1222 COVID-19 vaccine. Overall study results and limits: Among AZD1222 vaccinees, only five or six were seropositive at baseline. Donors skewed white British and female; clonal diversity was possibly underestimated.

Clones were read by immunoSEQ multiplex PCR, and TCRdb kept only the in-frame ones, dropping some. The sample contains about 100,000 clones, 70% to 90% of which appear only once. This clone showed up just a few times. Its antigen is as yet unknown. The CDR3 loop spans 13 amino acids. V shed 7 bases and J 8 bases; nucleotides not matched to a gene: 8. Germline lookup yields CDR1 LNHDA and CDR2 SQIVND (reference sequence). The TCR originated in an adult in good health. The chain employs TRBV19 and TRBJ1-3, with 7 bases aligning to TRBD1. Sequencing used peripheral blood, obtained on day 0 of MenACWY control vaccination. The CDR3 loop is CASKTGVKDTIYF. DNA for the CDR3: TGTGCCAGTAAAACAGGGGTGAAGGACACCATATATTTT. The entire variable domain, with the rest obtained from reference TRBV19 and TRBJ1-3, is as follows: DGGITQSPKYLFRKEGQNVTLSCEQNLNHDAMYWYRQDPGQGLRLIYYSQIVNDFQKGDIAEGYSVSREKKESFPLTVTSAQKNPTAFYLCASKTGVKDTIYFGEGSWLTVV.